A selection of T cell receptor beta chains follows, all from one sample in a study of T cell responses to AZD1222 COVID-19 vaccine. Some clones are missing from TCRdb's copy, which holds only in-frame ones; the method was immunoSEQ multiplex PCR. This table has around 61,000 clones, approximately 85% appearing once. The sequences come from peripheral blood, collected on day 0 of AZD1222 vaccination. These receptor sequences come from an adult in good health. Both conserved end residues are part of each CDR3. D genes are given only for firm matches. Part of the rows lack a size; the others show once, few, many or a class for expanded clones.

V gene: TRBV7-2; D gene: NA; J gene: TRBJ2-7; clone size: once; CDR3 protein: CASSLGGSSSYEQYF; CDR3 DNA: TGTGCCAGCAGCTTAGGGGGGTCTAGCTCCTACGAGCAGTACTTC
V gene: TRBV2; D gene: TRBD1; J gene: TRBJ2-3; clone size: NA; CDR3 protein: CASSYRDRDDTQYF; CDR3 DNA: TGTGCCAGCAGTTACCGGGACAGAGATGATACGCAGTATTTT
V gene: TRBV5-5; D gene: NA; J gene: TRBJ1-1; clone size: once; CDR3 protein: CASSHDRRSFNTEAFF; CDR3 DNA: TGTGCCAGCAGCCACGACAGGAGGAGCTTTAACACTGAAGCTTTCTTT
V gene: TRBV19; D gene: TRBD1; J gene: TRBJ2-5; clone size: NA; CDR3 protein: CASSIVGQGPPTGQETQYF; CDR3 DNA: TGTGCCAGTAGTATAGTGGGACAGGGGCCTCCGACGGGTCAAGAGACCCAGTACTTC
V gene: TRBV29-1; D gene: NA; J gene: TRBJ2-1; clone size: NA; CDR3 protein: CSVEGPSRDEQFF; CDR3 DNA: TGCAGCGTTGAAGGCCCCTCTAGGGATGAGCAGTTCTTC
V gene: TRBV7-9; D gene: NA; J gene: TRBJ2-3; clone size: NA; CDR3 protein: CASSPLLALTDTQYF; CDR3 DNA: TGTGCCAGCAGCCCTCTCTTGGCCCTCACAGATACGCAGTATTTT
V gene: TRBV11-3; D gene: NA; J gene: TRBJ2-3; clone size: NA; CDR3 protein: CASSLDLVDTQYF; CDR3 DNA: TGTGCCAGCAGCTTAGATCTAGTAGATACGCAGTATTTT
V gene: TRBV29-1; D gene: TRBD2; J gene: TRBJ2-3; clone size: NA; CDR3 protein: CSVEVAGGPIGTDTQYF; CDR3 DNA: TGCAGCGTTGAAGTAGCGGGGGGGCCGATTGGCACAGATACGCAGTATTTT
V gene: TRBV18; D gene: NA; J gene: TRBJ1-1; clone size: NA; CDR3 protein: CASSPAQALNTEAFF; CDR3 DNA: TGTGCCAGCTCACCAGCCCAGGCCCTGAACACTGAAGCTTTCTTT
V gene: TRBV20-1; D gene: NA; J gene: TRBJ1-5; clone size: NA; CDR3 protein: CSASRNQPQHF; CDR3 DNA: TGCAGTGCTAGTCGAAATCAGCCCCAGCATTTT
V gene: TRBV7-3; D gene: TRBD2; J gene: TRBJ2-3; clone size: NA; CDR3 protein: CASSFHSGGRTDTQYF; CDR3 DNA: TGTGCCAGCAGCTTCCATAGCGGGGGGCGCACAGATACGCAGTATTTT
V gene: TRBV28; D gene: NA; J gene: TRBJ1-3; clone size: NA; CDR3 protein: CASTPSDTIYF; CDR3 DNA: TGTGCCAGCACCCCCTCGGACACCATATATTTT
V gene: TRBV19; D gene: TRBD1; J gene: TRBJ1-4; clone size: NA; CDR3 protein: CASRPKQGPSSEKLFF; CDR3 DNA: TGTGCCAGTAGGCCCAAACAGGGGCCGAGTAGTGAAAAACTGTTTTTT
V gene: TRBV5-1; D gene: NA; J gene: TRBJ1-2; clone size: NA; CDR3 protein: CASSLDRPTNYGYTF; CDR3 DNA: TGCGCCAGCAGCTTGGACAGGCCTACTAACTATGGCTACACCTTC
V gene: TRBV5-8; D gene: NA; J gene: TRBJ1-2; clone size: NA; CDR3 protein: CASSYWQAAGYTF; CDR3 DNA: TGTGCCAGCAGCTATTGGCAAGCAGCTGGCTACACCTTC
V gene: TRBV6-1; D gene: NA; J gene: TRBJ1-6; clone size: NA; CDR3 protein: CASSVAGQNSPLHF; CDR3 DNA: TGTGCCAGCAGCGTCGCAGGGCAAAATTCACCCCTCCACTTT
V gene: TRBV2; D gene: NA; J gene: TRBJ2-1; clone size: once; CDR3 protein: CATVLPGNEQFF; CDR3 DNA: TGTGCGACAGTCCTCCCCGGGAATGAGCAGTTCTTC